The 3 T cell receptor beta chains in this list originate from one sample, sequenced in a study of T cells in Graves' hyperthyroidism and ophthalmopathy. RNA transcripts gave rise to amplified TCR beta CDR3 regions. HTBI primers were the set used in a first-round RT-PCR of the TCR CDR3. MiXCR was run by TCRdb on the multiplex PCR reads, yielding one entry per CDR3 protein. In the table there are about 700,000 distinct CDR3 sequences, about 15% of which are singletons. Material: blood. All receptors come from a woman aged 18-29 years with Graves' hyperthyroidism.

The V and J genes are TRBV6-2 or TRBV6-3 and TRBJ1-5; 9 bases align to TRBD1. From germline, CDR1 is MNHEY and CDR2 SVGEGT. This CDR3 has 15 amino acids. V lost 6 bases to trimming and J lost 0 bases; unmatched junction nucleotides: 3. The CDR3 spells CASRPDRGSNQPQHF. The CDR3 coding sequence is TGTGCCAGCAGACCGGACAGGGGTAGCAATCAGCCCCAGCATTTT.

This clonotype was counted only a few times. This chain uses TRBV29-1 with TRBJ2-2, with TRBD1 matching 7 bases. The trim removed 8 bases at V and 4 bases at J, leaving 7 bases unmatched. Germline assignment: CDR1 SQVTM and CDR2 ANQGSEA. The CDR3 contains 13 residues. Here the CDR3 DNA reads TGCAGCTCTAAGGGGGACAGCACCGGGGAGCTGTTTTTT. The encoded protein is CSSKGDSTGELFF.

Only a few counts were recorded for this clonotype. V and J are TRBV5-1 and TRBJ2-5; 9 bases match TRBD1. CDR3 length: 14 residues. Germline V gene sequence: CDR1 SGHRS, CDR2 YFSETQ. Trimming at V came to 3 bases and at J to 5 bases, leaving 5 bases not matched to a gene. As DNA, the CDR3 is TGCGCCAGCAGCTGGTACAGGGGGCTCGAGACCCAGTACTTC. It is translated as CASSWYRGLETQYF.